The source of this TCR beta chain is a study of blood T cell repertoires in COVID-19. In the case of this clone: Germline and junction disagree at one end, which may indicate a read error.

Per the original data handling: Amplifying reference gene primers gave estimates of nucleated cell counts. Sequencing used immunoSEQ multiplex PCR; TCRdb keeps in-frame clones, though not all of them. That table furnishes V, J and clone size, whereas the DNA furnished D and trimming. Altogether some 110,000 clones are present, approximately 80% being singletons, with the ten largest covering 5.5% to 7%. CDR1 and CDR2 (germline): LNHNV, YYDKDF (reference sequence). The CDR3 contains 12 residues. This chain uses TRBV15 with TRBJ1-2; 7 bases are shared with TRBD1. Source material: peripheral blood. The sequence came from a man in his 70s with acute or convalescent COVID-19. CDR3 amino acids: CATSSEVGTVNF. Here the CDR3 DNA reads TGTGCCACCAGCAGTGAAGTTGGGACAGTCAACTTC.